This T cell receptor (beta chain) was captured in a study of control samples from healthy donors and cancer patients. The data were produced by immunoSEQ multiplex PCR, yet TCRdb's version contains in-frame clones alone and is incomplete. The sample lists around 150,000 clones; approximately 90% were seen once. Germline V CDR1 and CDR2: KGHSH, LQKENI. This CDR3 region has 15 residues. V lost 1 base and J 6 bases, leaving 15 bases between the germline ends. The rearrangement links TRBV18 to TRBJ1-1; D is unresolved. The specimen sequenced was blood. This receptor was identified in a man in his thirties or forties in good health. CDR3 protein: CASSPRAGTNAEAFF. As DNA, the CDR3 is TGTGCCAGCTCACCACGTGCGGGAACTAACGCTGAAGCTTTCTTT.